The sequence of this TCR beta chain was determined in a study of blood T cell repertoires in COVID-19. The overall study: The cDNA or gDNA used as material had been derived from T cells, B-cell-depleted T cells, or PBMCs.

This clone has a single count. Per the original data handling: Reference gene primer amplification gave nucleated cell count estimates. This table comes from immunoSEQ multiplex PCR, and its TCRdb copy is limited to in-frame clones, with some not included. That table furnishes V, J and clone size, whereas the DNA furnished D and trimming. The data hold 210,000 or so clones, with around nine tenths observed a single time. The CDR3 covers 13 residues. Trimming shortened V by 5 bases and J by 6 bases, and 14 bases separated the two germline ends. CDR1 is SGHAT, CDR2 FQNNGV, per germline. This chain links TRBV11-2 with TRBJ2-7; D not resolved. This TCR was sampled from a man aged 18-30 years with active or convalescent COVID-19. The specimen was peripheral blood. In nucleotides, the CDR3 is TGTGCCAGCAGCCCGACTGGGTTGGCCGAGCAGTACTTC. Amino acid sequence: CASSPTGLAEQYF.